Below are 18 T cell receptor beta chains sequenced from a single sample in a study of T cell repertoires in cytomegalovirus infection. Using its own MiXCR run on the reads, TCRdb lists one record per CDR3 protein. The sample comprises approximately 150,000 distinct CDR3 sequences, 17% of which are singletons, and roughly a sixth rests with the top ten. The material sequenced was CD8+ T cells from PBMCs. The receptors were gathered from a human donor in good health (CMV status not recorded). Some clones in this sample may be carry-over from other donors' samples.

The rearrangement uses TRBV7-9 and TRBJ2-6, with D unclear. Germline V CDR1 and CDR2: SEHNR, FQNEAQ (reference sequence). The CDR3 consists of 14 residues. The ends were cut back, 9 bases at V and 0 bases at J, with 9 bases in the middle. This CDR3 reads CASTPGSGANVLTF. DNA for the CDR3: TGTGCCAGTACGCCGGGCTCTGGGGCCAACGTCCTGACTTTC.

This clonotype was counted at least ten times. V and J are TRBV7-8 and TRBJ1-1; 7 nucleotides agree with TRBD1. V trimming: 5 bases; J trimming: 2 bases; junction bases outside the gene matches: 5. The CDR3 is made up of 14 amino acids. Germline values: CDR1 SGHVS, CDR2 FQNEAQ. The CDR3 region is CASSLGQRNTEAFF. The CDR3 nucleotides read TGTGCCAGCAGCCTGGGACAGCGAAACACTGAAGCTTTCTTT.

V and J are TRBV7-2 and TRBJ2-5; possible D gene TRBD2, 6 bases. This CDR3 is 14 amino acids long. V lost 3 bases and J lost 2, with 10 bases in between. Germline CDR1 and CDR2: SGHTA and FQGNSA. For the CDR3, the DNA is TGTGCCAGCAGCTTGGACTACCAACAAGAGACCCAGTACTTC. Residues: CASSLDYQQETQYF.

This chain connects TRBV11-2 to TRBJ1-3; D might be TRBD1 (5 bases). The CDR3 contains 13 residues. The germline gives CDR1 SGHAT, CDR2 FQNNGV. Trimming cost V 4 bases and J 8 bases, with 12 bases left between them. This CDR3 reads CASSSAGGDTIYF. The CDR3 bases are TGTGCCAGCAGCTCGGCGGGGGGGGACACCATATATTTT.

About this clonotype: At one of its ends the junction is not consistent with the germline gene, which may arise from a read error. The rearrangement joins TRBV7-2 to TRBJ2-5; 8 bases are a match to TRBD2. The CDR3 loop spans 17 amino acids. Looked up from germline, CDR1 is SGHTA and CDR2 is FQGNSA. The CDR3 sequence is CANSLVAPGLGQETQYF. CDR3 sequence (DNA): TGTGCCAACAGCTTAGTCGCCCCGGGACTAGGCCAAGAGACCCAGTACTTC.

In nucleotides, the CDR3 is TGCAGCGTTGTTGATAGCGGGCGTAGCACAGATACGCAGTATTTT. It yields the protein CSVVDSGRSTDTQYF. The chain carries TRBV29-1 and TRBJ2-3, with TRBD2 matching 7 bases. Trimming removed 4 bases from V and 0 bases from J; junction bases left unmatched: 7. CDR3 length equals 15 residues. Per germline, CDR1 SQVTM and CDR2 ANQGSEA.

This clonotype was counted ten times or more. The chain links TRBV7-2 to TRBJ2-1; possible D gene TRBD2, 5 bases. Trimming pared 7 bases from V and 0 bases from J, leaving 10 bases between. Germline lookup yields CDR1 SGHTA and CDR2 FQGNSA. CDR3 length: 14 residues. CDR3 protein: CASKYTSSYNEQFF. Here the CDR3 DNA reads TGTGCCAGCAAGTATACTAGCTCCTACAATGAGCAGTTCTTC.

The sample holds many counts of this clonotype. This chain links TRBV7-2 with TRBJ2-1; the D gene is possibly TRBD2 (6 bases). The CDR3 length is 16 residues. CDR1 and CDR2 (germline): SGHTA, FQGNSA. The V end was cut by 5 bases, the J end by 0 bases, with 14 bases between. CDR3 sequence (DNA): TGTGCCAGCAGCACCCGGACTACGAGCTCCTACAATGAGCAGTTCTTC. Its translation is CASSTRTTSSYNEQFF.

This chain links TRBV6-6 with TRBJ2-2; TRBD2 might be the D (6 bases). V gave up 4 bases and J gave up 8 bases, with 20 bases separating them. The CDR3 covers 16 residues. Germline V CDR1 and CDR2: MNHNY, SVGAGI (reference sequence). The CDR3 DNA is TGTGCCAGCAGTTCCTCCGGGACTCTATCCACTGGGGAGCTGTTTTTT. Translating it yields CASSSSGTLSTGELFF.

V gene TRBV20-1 combines with J gene TRBJ2-1; 7 bases are a match to TRBD1. This CDR3 contains 15 residues. J gave up 7 bases and V 6 bases, and 15 bases lay outside the gene matches. Germline V gene lookup returns CDR1 DFQATT and CDR2 SNEGSKA (reference sequence). The CDR3 sequence is CSARPDRDRDNEQFF. CDR3 in DNA: TGCAGTGCCCGCCCCGACAGGGACCGGGATAATGAGCAGTTCTTC.

The chain couples TRBV27 to TRBJ2-7; a weak D match, TRBD2 (5 bases). Trimming removed 8 bases from V and 3 bases from J, with 11 bases in between. The CDR3 runs to 12 residues. The germline V gene has CDR1 MNHEY and CDR2 SMNVEV (reference sequence). The CDR3 loop is CASGGPRYEQYF. The CDR3 DNA follows: TGTGCCAGCGGCGGGCCACGCTACGAGCAGTACTTC.

This clonotype has just a few counts. The chain is built from TRBV7-2 and TRBJ2-7; the D gene is possibly TRBD2 (5 bases). This CDR3 region has 15 residues. The V end was cut by 5 bases, the J end by 3 bases, with 17 bases between. The germline V gene encodes CDR1 SGHTA and CDR2 FQGNSA. CDR3 region: CASSLYSENNYEQYF. CDR3 nucleotides: TGTGCCAGCAGCCTCTATAGCGAAAACAACTACGAGCAGTACTTC.

The rearrangement joins TRBV29-1 to TRBJ2-5; TRBD2 matches at 8 bases. V lost 1 base to trimming and J lost 5 bases; unmatched junction nucleotides: 3. This CDR3 contains 13 residues. Germline V gene sequence: CDR1 SQVTM, CDR2 ANQGSEA. The CDR3 region is CSVEAGGTETQYF. CDR3 DNA: TGCAGCGTTGAAGCGGGAGGGACGGAGACCCAGTACTTC.

This clonotype was recorded a few times. V usage is TRBV19 and J usage is TRBJ2-1; the D gene is possibly TRBD2 (6 bases). Germline CDR1 and CDR2: LNHDA and SQIVND (reference sequence). The CDR3 runs 17 residues. V lost 2 bases and J lost 0, with 14 bases in between. CDR3 nucleotide sequence: TGTGCCAGTAGTATATCCCTGACTAGTAGCTCCTACAATGAGCAGTTCTTC. Translating gives CASSISLTSSSYNEQFF.

This clonotype appeared a few times. This chain uses TRBV9 with TRBJ1-1; D gene unclear. In germline, CDR1 is SGDLS, CDR2 YYNGEE. The V end was cut by 4 bases, the J end by 6 bases, with 1 base between. This CDR3 comprises 9 residues. The CDR3 DNA reads TGTGCCAGCAGCCCTGAAGCTTTCTTT. Translating it yields CASSPEAFF. Full variable domain (remainder filled in from reference TRBV9 and TRBJ1-1): DSGVTQTPKHLITATGQRVTLRCSPRSGDLSVYWYQQSLDQGLQFLIQYYNGEERAKGNILERFSAQQFPDLHSELNLSSLELGDSALYFCASSPEAFFGQGTRLTVV.

This clonotype was seen a few times. The CDR3 nucleotides are TGCGGGACTAGCGGGGGGAACACCGGGGAGCTGTTTTTT. This gives the protein CGTSGGNTGELFF. V and J are TRBV20-1 and TRBJ2-2; 14 bases fit TRBD2. This CDR3 region has 13 residues. Germline CDR1 reads DFQATT; CDR2 reads SNEGSKA (reference sequence).

This clonotype came up many times. The rearrangement links TRBV12-3 or TRBV12-4 to TRBJ2-2; no reliable D call. Trimming shortened V by 8 bases and J by 4 bases, and 5 bases separated the two germline ends. This CDR3 spans 11 amino acids. DNA for the CDR3: TGTGCCAGCGCAGTCACCGGGGAGCTGTTTTTT. It specifies CASAVTGELFF.

This clonotype has a handful of counts. This chain uses TRBV12-3 or TRBV12-4 with TRBJ1-6; D remains ambiguous. The CDR3 totals 14 residues. Deletions cut 3 bases from V and 8 bases from J, with 11 bases between. This CDR3 is CASSLGSGYSPLHF. The DNA for the CDR3 is TGTGCCAGCAGTTTGGGTTCGGGGTATTCACCCCTCCACTTT.